What follows is one T cell receptor beta chain and its context. Its antigen is currently unknown. TCRdb reprocessed the reads with MiXCR, giving one entry per CDR3 protein. The data hold about 52,000 distinct CDR3 sequences, with around 20% observed a single time. The sample originates from a study of T cell repertoires in cytomegalovirus infection. Study-wide background: Recently identified HLA-C-restricted and well-studied HLA-B-restricted CMV epitopes were used. Based on public TCR beta signatures, there were indications of CMV infection and of a matching HLA type.

This CDR3 spans 17 amino acids. Germline-derived CDR1 and CDR2 are SEHNR and FQNEAQ (reference sequence). After removal of 6 bases from V and 0 bases from J, the junction contained 12 bases not matched to a gene. Overall study results and limits: The ex vivo response was dominated by HLA-C-restricted CMV-specific TCR beta clonotypes.

This chain joins TRBV7-9 and TRBJ2-3, with TRBD1 matching 7 bases. The sample consisted of CD8+ T cells from cultured PBMCs, taken from culture after CMV antigen stimulation. This receptor was obtained from a human donor in good health (CMV status not recorded). Some clones in this sample may be carry-over from other donors' samples. This CDR3 is CASRFMPGGSSTDTQYF. The CDR3 region has the DNA TGTGCCAGCAGATTTATGCCAGGGGGATCTAGCACAGATACGCAGTATTTT.